Following are 22 T cell receptor beta chains from one sample sequenced in a study of blood T cell repertoires in COVID-19. Libraries were prepared by immunoSEQ multiplex PCR; TCRdb keeps only in-frame clonotypes and omits some of them. The top ten clones hold about 9.4% of a sample with about 390,000 clones, approximately 90% of them seen once. The source material was PBMCs or T cells enriched from blood (not recorded which). The receptors shown here come from a woman aged 45-65 years who had recovered from COVID-19.

The genes are TRBV5-1 and TRBJ1-1, with D possibly matching TRBD1 (5 bases). CDR1 SGHRS and CDR2 YFSETQ come from the germline V gene. This CDR3 is built from 16 residues. The V end lost 0 bases, the J end lost 1 base, and 13 bases lay between the germline ends. CDR3 in DNA: TGCGCCAGCAGCTTGGGGGCAGGGAGGCGGAACACTGAAGCTTTCTTT. Translated: CASSLGAGRRNTEAFF.

The chain joins TRBV18 to TRBJ2-1, with D maybe TRBD1 (6 bases). Germline V gene sequence: CDR1 KGHSH, CDR2 LQKENI. V shed 2 bases and J shed 9 bases, with 17 bases lying between them. The CDR3 totals 15 residues. CDR3 DNA sequence: TGTGCCAGCTCACCAAACTCCTCCCGAGGGGGTGAGCAGTTCTTC. As protein: CASSPNSSRGGEQFF.

The chain has TRBV20-1 and TRBJ2-7; 11 nucleotides align to TRBD2. V lost 3 bases, J lost 2 bases, and 3 bases stayed unmatched. CDR3 length: 14 residues. The germline V gene encodes CDR1 DFQATT and CDR2 SNEGSKA (reference sequence). The DNA of the CDR3 is TGCAGTGCTAGTGGGACTAGCGGAACCTACGAGCAGTACTTC. It encodes CSASGTSGTYEQYF.

The chain employs TRBV6-5 and TRBJ2-2, with D unresolved. This CDR3 comprises 16 residues. Trimming cost V 3 bases and J 3 bases, with 14 bases left between them. Germline V gives CDR1 MNHEY, CDR2 SVGAGI. CDR3 nucleotide sequence: TGTGCCAGCAGTTATGGGCCTCATTTCGACACCGGGGAGCTGTTTTTT. Protein sequence: CASSYGPHFDTGELFF.

The chain carries TRBV6-5 and TRBJ1-1; D unresolved. The V and J ends lost 1 base and 8 bases respectively, with 11 bases between them. This CDR3 has 13 residues. Germline V gene sequence: CDR1 MNHEY, CDR2 SVGAGI. This CDR3 is CASSYFGGTEAFF. For the CDR3, the DNA is TGTGCCAGCAGTTACTTCGGAGGCACCGAAGCTTTCTTT.

This chain uses TRBV18 with TRBJ1-1; no reliable D call. CDR3 length equals 14 residues. The germline CDR1 and CDR2 sequences are KGHSH and LQKENI. Trimming pared 0 bases from V and 4 bases from J, leaving 9 bases between. This CDR3 is CASSPPPGTTEAFF. CDR3 nucleotide sequence: TGTGCCAGCTCACCACCCCCGGGTACCACTGAAGCTTTCTTT.

For this clone: The sample has other DNA sequences that encode this CDR3 too. The rearrangement joins TRBV7-9 to TRBJ1-2; D is perhaps TRBD1 (5 bases). Germline loops: CDR1 SEHNR, CDR2 FQNEAQ (reference sequence). Deletions cut 2 bases from V and 4 bases from J, with 5 bases between. This CDR3 comprises 12 residues. The CDR3: CASSLTGYGYTF. As DNA, the CDR3 is TGTGCCAGCAGCTTAACAGGCTATGGCTACACCTTC.

The chain links TRBV6-5 to TRBJ2-7; the D gene is possibly TRBD2 (5 bases). Trimming shortened V by 6 bases and J by 0 bases, and 12 bases separated the two germline ends. The CDR3 sequence is 14 residues long. From germline, CDR1 is MNHEY and CDR2 SVGAGI. The CDR3 sequence: CASRADWSSYEQYF. For the CDR3, the DNA is TGTGCCAGCAGGGCGGACTGGAGCTCCTACGAGCAGTACTTC.

The rearrangement joins TRBV5-1 to TRBJ1-2; D possibly corresponds to TRBD1 (6 bases). There are 17 residues in the CDR3. V was pared by 0 bases and J by 4 bases, with 19 bases between. The germline gives CDR1 SGHRS, CDR2 YFSETQ. CDR3 loop: CASSLDIGGGLGYGYTF. As DNA, the CDR3 is TGCGCCAGCAGCTTGGATATTGGCGGGGGGCTAGGCTATGGCTACACCTTC.

The CDR3 reads CASSPRWGEPYEQYF. In DNA, the CDR3 is TGCGCCAGCAGCCCACGGTGGGGGGAACCCTACGAGCAGTACTTC. The chain combines TRBV4-1 with TRBJ2-7, with a tentative D call TRBD2 (6 bases). The CDR3 sequence is 15 residues long. The germline V gene has CDR1 MGHRA and CDR2 YSYEKL. Trimming pared 4 bases from V and 2 bases from J, leaving 15 bases between.

This sequence joins TRBV28 and TRBJ1-5, with a weak D call TRBD1 (5 bases). The CDR3 consists of 15 residues. CDR1 and CDR2 from the germline V gene are MDHEN and SYDVKM. V dropped 7 bases and J dropped 3 bases, with 16 bases sitting between them. The CDR3 region is CASTPSGGYNQPQHF. The CDR3 DNA sequence: TGTGCCAGCACCCCGAGCGGGGGTTACAATCAGCCCCAGCATTTT.

This clone has only one observation. V and J are TRBV29-1 and TRBJ1-1, with 10 bases identical to TRBD1. The CDR3 contains 16 residues. J lost 4 bases, V lost 8 bases, and 16 bases had no gene match. Germline loops: CDR1 SQVTM, CDR2 ANQGSEA. The CDR3 here is CSTSDRGLVVGTEAFF. CDR3 in DNA: TGCAGCACGTCAGACAGGGGGCTCGTGGTAGGCACTGAAGCTTTCTTT. The variable domain in full, completed from reference TRBV29-1 and TRBJ1-1, reads SAVISQKPSRDICQRGTSLTIQCQVDSQVTMMFWYRQQPGQSLTLIATANQGSEATYESGFVIDKFPISRPNLTFSTLTVSNMSPEDSSIYLCSTSDRGLVVGTEAFFGQGTRLTVV.

V and J are TRBV3-1 (or the pseudogene TRBV3-2) and TRBJ2-7, with 9 bases that match TRBD2. V shed 1 base, J shed 3 bases, and the junction held 7 bases outside the gene matches. Germline CDR1 and CDR2: LGHDT and YNNKEL (reference sequence). The CDR3 has 16 amino acids. The CDR3 DNA reads TGTGCCAGCAGCCAAGGTTGGACTAGCGTTTACTACGAGCAGTACTTC. Amino acid sequence: CASSQGWTSVYYEQYF.

This clone was observed a few times. The rearrangement links TRBV4-1 to TRBJ1-3; no firm D call. The CDR3 is 17 residues long. The germline V gene has CDR1 MGHRA and CDR2 YSYEKL. V was pared by 0 bases and J by 1 base, with 13 bases between. The CDR3 protein is CASSQDHGQASGNTIYF. The DNA for the CDR3 is TGCGCCAGCAGCCAAGATCATGGTCAGGCGTCTGGAAACACCATATATTTT.

The chain employs TRBV5-1 and TRBJ2-5, with 9 bases that match TRBD1. Trimming cost V 4 bases and J 2 bases; bases outside gene matches: 9. The germline V gene encodes CDR1 SGHRS and CDR2 YFSETQ. This CDR3 spans 16 amino acids. CDR3 coding DNA: TGCGCCAGCAGCCTCCACGGGACAGGGATTCAAGAGACCCAGTACTTC. This translates into CASSLHGTGIQETQYF.

V is TRBV2 and J is TRBJ2-5; D perhaps matches TRBD2 (7 bases). Germline CDR1 is SNHLY and CDR2 is FYNNEI. The CDR3 covers 14 residues. The V gene lost 6 bases and the J gene lost 4 bases, with 15 bases spanning the gap. CDR3: CASRGVGGAETQYF. In nucleotides, the CDR3 is TGTGCCAGCAGGGGGGTAGGGGGGGCAGAGACCCAGTACTTC.

This clone was counted a single time. The chain uses TRBV15 and TRBJ2-1; TRBD2 agrees at 8 bases. This CDR3 has 17 residues. Per germline, CDR1 LNHNV and CDR2 YYDKDF (reference sequence). V lost 3 bases, J lost 7 bases, and 14 bases stayed unmatched. CDR3 loop: CATSSQDGGAEWNEQFF. DNA of the CDR3: TGTGCCACCAGCAGTCAAGACGGGGGGGCCGAATGGAATGAGCAGTTCTTC. The variable domain in full, completed from reference TRBV15 and TRBJ2-1, reads DAMVIQNPRYQVTQFGKPVTLSCSQTLNHNVMYWYQQKSSQAPKLLFHYYDKDFNNEADTPDNFQSRRPNTSFCFLDIRSPGLGDTAMYLCATSSQDGGAEWNEQFFGPGTRLTVL.

The chain employs TRBV5-4 and TRBJ1-2; no clear D gene. The CDR3 is 13 amino acids. Germline values: CDR1 SGHNT, CDR2 YYREEE (reference sequence). V was trimmed by 5 bases and J by 2 bases, leaving 10 bases between them. CDR3 in DNA: TGTGCCAGCAGGGTCACCGGGAACTATGGCTACACCTTC. Encoded protein: CASRVTGNYGYTF.

The J gene is TRBJ2-7, the V gene TRBV5-1; TRBD2 aligns across 13 bases. CDR1 is SGHRS and CDR2 is YFSETQ in the germline V gene. The CDR3 loop spans 19 amino acids. Unmatched junction bases numbered 13, after V lost 4 bases and J lost 0 bases. In DNA, the CDR3 is TGCGCCAGCAGCAGGGAAACTAGCGGGGGGGCGCCCTACTCCTACGAGCAGTACTTC. Its protein product is CASSRETSGGAPYSYEQYF.

The chain has TRBV3-1 (or the pseudogene TRBV3-2) and TRBJ1-5; D uncertain. V gave up 1 base and J gave up 1 base, with 11 bases separating them. Germline CDR1 is LGHDT and CDR2 is YNNKEL (reference sequence). The CDR3 sequence is 16 residues long. The CDR3 sequence: CASSQGGGRSNQPQHF. In DNA, the CDR3 is TGTGCCAGCAGCCAAGGGGGAGGGAGAAGCAATCAGCCCCAGCATTTT.

The V call is TRBV5-1, the J call TRBJ1-2, with D perhaps TRBD1 (5 bases). This CDR3 contains 12 residues. V shed 7 bases and J shed 8 bases, with 15 bases lying between them. The germline gives CDR1 SGHRS, CDR2 YFSETQ. DNA of the CDR3: TGCGCCAGCGGGGCGAATTCGCTCGGCTACACCTTC. This gives the protein CASGANSLGYTF.

The chain links TRBV6-5 to TRBJ2-2; a weak D match, TRBD2 (5 bases). This CDR3 is built from 14 residues. The ends were cut back, 8 bases at V and 5 bases at J, with 15 bases in the middle. CDR1 and CDR2 (germline): MNHEY, SVGAGI. In nucleotides, the CDR3 is TGTGCCAGCCGACGCGAGGGTAATACCGGGGAGCTGTTTTTT. Translated, it gives CASRREGNTGELFF.